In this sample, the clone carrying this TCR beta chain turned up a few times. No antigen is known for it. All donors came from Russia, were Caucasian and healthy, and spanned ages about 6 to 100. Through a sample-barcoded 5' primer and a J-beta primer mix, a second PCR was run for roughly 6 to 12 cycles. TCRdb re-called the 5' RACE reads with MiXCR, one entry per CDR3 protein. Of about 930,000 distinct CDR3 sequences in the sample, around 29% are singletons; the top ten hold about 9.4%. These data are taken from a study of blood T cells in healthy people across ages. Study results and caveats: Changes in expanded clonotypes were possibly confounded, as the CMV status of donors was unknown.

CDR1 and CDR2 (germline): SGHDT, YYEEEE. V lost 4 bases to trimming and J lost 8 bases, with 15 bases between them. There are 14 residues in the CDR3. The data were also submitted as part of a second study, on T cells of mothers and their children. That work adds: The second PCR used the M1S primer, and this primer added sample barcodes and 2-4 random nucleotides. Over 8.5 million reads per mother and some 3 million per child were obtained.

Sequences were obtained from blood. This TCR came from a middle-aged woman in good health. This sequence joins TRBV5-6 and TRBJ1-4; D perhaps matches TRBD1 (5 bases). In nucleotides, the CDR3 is TGTGCCAGCAGCACCCCGGGGCCCCGCGAAAAACTGTTTTTT. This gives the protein CASSTPGPREKLFF.